The source of this TCR beta chain is a study of T-cell memory formation after mild COVID-19. TCRdb independently ran MiXCR on the 5' RACE reads; one entry per CDR3 protein. Among about 250,000 distinct CDR3 sequences listed, approximately 15% were seen once. The CDR3 spans 16 residues. Germline V gives CDR1 SGDLS, CDR2 YYNGEE. V was shortened by 0 bases and J by 8 bases, with 18 bases between the two germline ends. The chain couples TRBV9 to TRBJ2-1, with D possibly matching TRBD2 (7 bases). The sample consisted of PBMCs or a T cell subset sorted from them (not recorded which). This TCR came from an adult woman who had mild COVID-19 (a few samples of this study predate the infection). Cell type and time point are not known. The CDR3 DNA reads as TGTGCCAGCAGCGTAGTGTTGGTCGGGGGGCTCGATGAGCAGTTCTTC. This sequence encodes CASSVVLVGGLDEQFF.